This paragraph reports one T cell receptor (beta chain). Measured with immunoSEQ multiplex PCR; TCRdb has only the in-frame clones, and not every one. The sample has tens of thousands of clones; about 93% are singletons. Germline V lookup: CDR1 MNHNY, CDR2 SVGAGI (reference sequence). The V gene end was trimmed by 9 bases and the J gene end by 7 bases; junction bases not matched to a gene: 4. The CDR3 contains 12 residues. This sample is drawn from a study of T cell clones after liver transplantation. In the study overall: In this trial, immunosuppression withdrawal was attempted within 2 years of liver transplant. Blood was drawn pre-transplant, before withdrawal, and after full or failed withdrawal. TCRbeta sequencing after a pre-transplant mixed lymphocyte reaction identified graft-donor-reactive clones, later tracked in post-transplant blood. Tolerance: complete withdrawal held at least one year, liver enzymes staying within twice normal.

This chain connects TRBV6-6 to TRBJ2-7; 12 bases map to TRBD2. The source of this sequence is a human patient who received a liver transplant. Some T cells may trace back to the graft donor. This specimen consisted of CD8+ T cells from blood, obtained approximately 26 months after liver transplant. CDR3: CASLAGGREQYF. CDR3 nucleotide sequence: TGTGCCAGTCTAGCGGGAGGGCGGGAGCAGTACTTC.